Presented here are 30 T cell receptor beta chains from one specimen sequenced in a study of T cell changes during pregnancy in multiple sclerosis. Some clones are missing from TCRdb's copy, which holds only in-frame ones; the method was immunoSEQ multiplex PCR. The sample consists of 70,000 to 95,000 clones, approximately 94% of them appearing once. The sample here was peripheral blood, taken after pregnancy. The receptor source for this set is a female donor in good health, enrolled as a control in a pregnancy study.

The chain combines TRBV19 with TRBJ2-3; 8 bases align to TRBD1. The CDR3 consists of 14 residues. The J segment lost 6 bases and the V segment lost 5 bases, leaving 7 bases of the junction unmatched. Germline V gene data show CDR1 as LNHDA and CDR2 as SQIVND (reference sequence). The CDR3 region has the DNA TGTGCCAGTAGTCTCGACAGGGGCTTCGATACGCAGTATTTT. It specifies CASSLDRGFDTQYF.

The rearrangement uses TRBV10-1 and TRBJ1-1, with 7 positions matching TRBD1. Germline loops: CDR1 WNHNN, CDR2 SYGVQD (reference sequence). The trim removed 7 bases at V and 3 bases at J, leaving 11 bases unmatched. This CDR3 contains 15 residues. The CDR3 DNA sequence: TGCGCCAGCAACCTGCAGGGGGATTGGGACACTGAAGCTTTCTTT. It yields the protein CASNLQGDWDTEAFF.

The chain joins TRBV7-9 to TRBJ1-4; tentative D call: TRBD1 (6 bases). The V gene lost 5 bases and the J gene lost 8 bases, with 15 bases spanning the gap. CDR3 length: 14 amino acids. Germline assignment: CDR1 SEHNR and CDR2 FQNEAQ (reference sequence). In DNA, the CDR3 is TGTGCCAGCAGCCCCAGGGGAACCTTAGAAAAACTGTTTTTT. Protein: CASSPRGTLEKLFF.

The CDR3 DNA sequence: TGTGCCAGCAGTTCATTCAGGGGGAGTAGTTATGGCTACACCTTC. It codes for CASSSFRGSSYGYTF. The rearrangement links TRBV7-2 to TRBJ1-2; 7 nucleotides agree with TRBD1. This CDR3 comprises 15 residues. CDR1 and CDR2 (germline): SGHTA, FQGNSA. Trimming removed 6 bases from V and 5 bases from J; junction bases left unmatched: 12.

DNA of the CDR3: TGTGCCAGCAGTCCACCGGGACAGGGTTCTCAGCCCCAGCATTTT. Encoded protein: CASSPPGQGSQPQHF. This chain links TRBV28 with TRBJ1-5; 9 bases line up with TRBD1. The germline CDR1 and CDR2 sequences are MDHEN and SYDVKM. The length of the CDR3 is 15 residues. The J segment lost 6 bases and the V segment lost 5 bases, leaving 8 bases of the junction unmatched.

V and J are TRBV28 and TRBJ2-7; 9 bases map to TRBD2. CDR1 MDHEN and CDR2 SYDVKM come from the germline V gene. CDR3 length: 15 amino acids. The V gene end was trimmed by 6 bases and the J gene end by 2 bases; junction bases not matched to a gene: 8. Here the CDR3 DNA reads TGTGCCAGCAGCTTGGGGCTAGCGGGGACCTACGAGCAGTACTTC. Protein: CASSLGLAGTYEQYF.

This chain uses TRBV7-9 with TRBJ1-5, with TRBD1 matching over 10 bases. The length of the CDR3 is 14 residues. J lost 8 bases, V lost 3 bases, and 4 bases had no gene match. The germline V gene has CDR1 SEHNR and CDR2 FQNEAQ (reference sequence). CDR3 loop: CASSLTGGMEPQHF. The CDR3 region has the DNA TGTGCCAGCAGCTTGACAGGGGGCATGGAGCCCCAGCATTTT.

V gene TRBV21-1 combines with J gene TRBJ2-7; the table's D call, TRBD2, has no DNA check behind it. TRBV21-1 is a documented pseudogene. This CDR3 region has 15 residues. CDR3 residues: CASSKATSGRYEQYF. The DNA for the CDR3 is TGTGCCAGCAGCAAAGCAACTAGCGGGAGGTACGAGCAGTACTTC.

This chain links TRBV18 with TRBJ1-5, with D possibly being TRBD1 (6 bases). Germline loops: CDR1 KGHSH, CDR2 LQKENI. The CDR3 has 13 amino acids. Trimming took 6 bases from V and 2 from J, leaving 8 bases between them. The DNA of the CDR3 is TGTGCCAGCTCTTCAGGGGGCAATCAGCCCCAGCATTTT. Its translation: CASSSGGNQPQHF.

This chain links TRBV4-1 with TRBJ2-1; the D gene is possibly TRBD1 (7 bases). The CDR3 is 15 amino acids. V lost 0 bases and J lost 10, with 16 bases in between. Looked up from germline, CDR1 is MGHRA and CDR2 is YSYEKL. CDR3 nucleotides: TGCGCCAGCAGCCAAGACGCAGGGGGGCCCGGAGAGCAGTTCTTC. It codes for CASSQDAGGPGEQFF.

The V call is TRBV2, the J call TRBJ1-2, with D unclear. This CDR3 is 14 amino acids long. CDR1 SNHLY and CDR2 FYNNEI come from the germline V gene. V was shortened by 2 bases and J by 2 bases, with 9 bases between the two germline ends. As DNA, the CDR3 is TGTGCCAGCAGTGAACTCGGGAGAAACTATGGCTACACCTTC. Amino acids: CASSELGRNYGYTF. Using reference TRBV2 and TRBJ1-2 for the parts outside the CDR3, the full variable domain is EPEVTQTPSHQVTQMGQEVILRCVPISNHLYFYWYRQILGQKVEFLVSFYNNEISEKSEIFDDQFSVERPDGSNFTLKIRSTKLEDSAMYFCASSELGRNYGYTFGSGTRLTVV.

The chain is built from TRBV10-3 and TRBJ2-3; TRBD2 matches at 10 bases. The CDR3 consists of 16 residues. Germline-derived CDR1 and CDR2 are ENHRY and SYGVKD. The ends lost 3 bases at V and 1 base at J; junction bases unmatched: 4. The CDR3 nucleotides read TGTGCCATCAGTGACGCCGGGACTAGCGGCACAGATACGCAGTATTTT. As protein: CAISDAGTSGTDTQYF.

J is TRBJ1-2 and V is TRBV10-3; 9 bases agree with TRBD1. The CDR3 sequence is 15 residues long. V lost 6 bases, J lost 4 bases, and 9 bases stayed unmatched. Germline values: CDR1 ENHRY, CDR2 SYGVKD. The CDR3 loop is CAISAVTGGGYGYTF. The CDR3 bases are TGTGCCATCAGCGCGGTGACAGGGGGTGGCTATGGCTACACCTTC.

This clone was picked up one time. The rearrangement links TRBV15 to TRBJ2-3, with 8 bases matching TRBD2. Germline CDR1 and CDR2: LNHNV and YYDKDF (reference sequence). Trimming removed 3 bases from V and 3 bases from J; junction bases left unmatched: 5. This CDR3 comprises 15 residues. The CDR3 DNA reads TGTGCCACCAGCAGGGGTAGCGGGGCGACAGATACGCAGTATTTT. Its translation: CATSRGSGATDTQYF.

V gene TRBV10-3 combines with J gene TRBJ1-1; 8 bases align to TRBD1. CDR1 ENHRY and CDR2 SYGVKD come from the germline V gene. Germline trimming cut 8 bases from V and 7 bases from J; bases unmatched to any gene: 0. This CDR3 spans 10 amino acids. The CDR3 DNA sequence: TGTGCCATCGGACAGGGTGAAGCTTTCTTT. This encodes CAIGQGEAFF.

The chain joins TRBV6-5 to TRBJ1-1, with TRBD1 as a possible D gene (6 bases). The ends were cut back, 7 bases at V and 6 bases at J, with 15 bases in the middle. CDR3 length equals 13 residues. Germline V CDR1 and CDR2: MNHEY, SVGAGI. The CDR3 spells CASNSDTGPEAFF. CDR3 in DNA: TGTGCCAGCAATTCCGATACAGGGCCTGAAGCTTTCTTT.

This chain connects TRBV27 to TRBJ2-6; maybe TRBD1 (6 bases). V lost 6 bases and J lost 2, with 17 bases in between. This CDR3 is 17 amino acids long. Germline loops: CDR1 MNHEY, CDR2 SMNVEV (reference sequence). This CDR3 reads CASRPNMNRAGANVLTF. CDR3 DNA sequence: TGTGCCAGCAGACCAAATATGAACAGGGCTGGGGCCAACGTCCTGACTTTC.

The chain is built from TRBV2 and TRBJ2-7, with TRBD2 identical over 7 bases. V lost 8 bases to trimming and J lost 3 bases; unmatched junction nucleotides: 1. This CDR3 spans 11 amino acids. Germline CDR1 is SNHLY and CDR2 is FYNNEI. The CDR3 here is CASGRGYEQYF. CDR3 DNA sequence: TGTGCCAGCGGGAGGGGCTACGAGCAGTACTTC.

The rearrangement links TRBV18 to TRBJ1-1, with 9 bases lining up with TRBD1. V was clipped by 2 bases and J by 4 bases; unmatched bases: 8. The CDR3 has 16 residues. CDR1 and CDR2 from the germline V gene are KGHSH and LQKENI. CDR3 sequence reads: CASSPVGTGQGTEAFF. DNA for the CDR3: TGTGCCAGCTCACCAGTCGGGACGGGACAGGGCACTGAAGCTTTCTTT.

The chain carries TRBV30 and TRBJ2-7; TRBD2 is a possible D gene (6 bases). V was pared by 2 bases and J by 3 bases, with 11 bases between. The CDR3 has 13 residues. Germline V lookup: CDR1 GTSNPN, CDR2 SVGIG (reference sequence). The CDR3 bases are TGTGCCTGGAGTTTCGGTAGCGGCTACGAGCAGTACTTC. Translation gives CAWSFGSGYEQYF.

In this sample, this clone turned up once. The chain links TRBV6-6 to TRBJ2-3; the D gene is possibly TRBD2 (5 bases). Germline V gives CDR1 MNHNY, CDR2 SVGAGI (reference sequence). Trimming removed 6 bases at V and 2 bases at J, with 9 bases between. CDR3 length equals 13 residues. The CDR3 protein is CASRVGNTDTQYF. The CDR3 bases are TGTGCCAGCAGGGTCGGGAACACAGATACGCAGTATTTT.

This sequence joins TRBV30 and TRBJ2-3; 9 nucleotides align to TRBD2. This CDR3 region has 15 residues. J was trimmed by 1 base and V by 1 base; bases with no gene match: 3. Germline-derived CDR1 and CDR2 are GTSNPN and SVGIG (reference sequence). The CDR3 loop reads CAWSGWTSGTDTQYF. The DNA for the CDR3 is TGTGCCTGGAGTGGATGGACTAGCGGCACAGATACGCAGTATTTT.

The chain joins TRBV28 to TRBJ2-1; 8 bases line up with TRBD2. V was pared by 7 bases and J by 7 bases, with 9 bases of the junction left unmatched. The CDR3 is made up of 14 amino acids. Germline CDR1 reads MDHEN; CDR2 reads SYDVKM. CDR3 loop: CASTYRGTRNEQFF. CDR3 bases: TGTGCCAGCACCTATCGGGGGACTAGGAATGAGCAGTTCTTC.

The chain uses TRBV29-1 and TRBJ2-3; 11 nucleotides line up with TRBD2. The CDR3 consists of 16 residues. The V and J ends lost 5 bases and 0 bases, in that order; junction bases with no gene match: 7. Germline CDR1 SQVTM, CDR2 ANQGSEA. The CDR3 coding sequence is TGCAGCGTTCCCCTAGCGGGAGGATCTAGCACAGATACGCAGTATTTT. It translates to CSVPLAGGSSTDTQYF.

The genes are TRBV5-1 and TRBJ1-1; D possibly corresponds to TRBD1 (6 bases). V dropped 0 bases and J dropped 2 bases, with 8 bases sitting between them. In germline, CDR1 is SGHRS, CDR2 YFSETQ. CDR3 length: 14 residues. CDR3 protein: CASSLGRGNTEAFF. The CDR3 DNA reads TGCGCCAGCAGCTTGGGCAGGGGAAACACTGAAGCTTTCTTT. Full variable domain (remainder filled in from reference TRBV5-1 and TRBJ1-1): KAGVTQTPRYLIKTRGQQVTLSCSPISGHRSVSWYQQTPGQGLQFLFEYFSETQRNKGNFPGRFSGRQFSNSRSEMNVSTLELGDSALYLCASSLGRGNTEAFFGQGTRLTVV.

V and J are TRBV6-5 and TRBJ1-2; a possible D gene is TRBD1 (5 bases). V was cut by 3 bases and J by 4 bases, with 15 bases left in between. The CDR3 loop spans 15 amino acids. Germline CDR1 is MNHEY and CDR2 is SVGAGI. CDR3 sequence: CASSYKTTAFYGYTF. DNA of the CDR3: TGTGCCAGCAGTTATAAAACGACAGCCTTCTATGGCTACACCTTC.

CDR3 DNA: TGTGCCAGCAGCTTAGATCGAGGCGGGGATCTCTACGAGCAGTACTTC. Its protein product is CASSLDRGGDLYEQYF. The rearrangement joins TRBV11-2 to TRBJ2-7, with D perhaps matching TRBD2 (6 bases). Germline values: CDR1 SGHAT, CDR2 FQNNGV. The V end lost 0 bases, the J end lost 3 bases, and 15 bases lay between the germline ends. The CDR3 spans 16 residues.

The chain combines TRBV19 with TRBJ1-1; no clear D. Germline V gene lookup returns CDR1 LNHDA and CDR2 SQIVND (reference sequence). Trimming stripped 1 base from V and 10 bases from J, with 10 bases between. The CDR3 totals 12 residues. The CDR3 bases are TGTGCCAGTAGTATAGGCGAGAAGAGAGCTTTCTTT. Its protein is CASSIGEKRAFF.

The chain recombines TRBV5-1 with TRBJ1-2; 9 bases are a match to TRBD1. CDR1 is SGHRS, CDR2 YFSETQ, per germline. The CDR3 consists of 16 residues. The V gene end was trimmed by 0 bases and the J gene end by 4 bases; junction bases not matched to a gene: 7. The DNA for the CDR3 is TGCGCCAGCAGCTTGGCCGCTACGGGACAGGGCTATGGCTACACCTTC. Protein: CASSLAATGQGYGYTF.

This rearrangement joins TRBV2 to TRBJ2-7; 9 bases match TRBD1. The germline CDR1 and CDR2 sequences are SNHLY and FYNNEI. The ends lost 7 bases at V and 3 bases at J; junction bases unmatched: 7. CDR3 length: 14 residues. As DNA, the CDR3 is TGTGCCAGCACCGGGACAGGGCGCATCTACGAGCAGTACTTC. The encoded protein is CASTGTGRIYEQYF.